What follows are 17 T cell receptor beta chains derived from one specimen sequenced in a study of shared clonotypes between healthy human individuals. Here immunoSEQ multiplex PCR was the method, and the copy in TCRdb shows in-frame clones only, minus some. The sample contains 600,000 to 700,000 clones, about 80% of which appear only once. The sequencing input was memory CD4+ T cells sorted from blood. Documented subset: CD45RA-negative fraction. These receptors all stem from a woman in her thirties in good health.

The chain links TRBV2 to TRBJ1-3; D may be TRBD1 (6 bases). Deletions cut 8 bases from V and 4 bases from J, with 12 bases between. The CDR3 runs to 13 residues. Germline V CDR1 and CDR2: SNHLY, FYNNEI. CDR3 bases: TGTGCCAGCGGCCAGGGGCGGGGAAACACCATATATTTT. Amino acids: CASGQGRGNTIYF.

A remark on this clone: Other DNA sequences in the sample encode the same CDR3. This chain connects TRBV30 to TRBJ1-4; unclear D gene. The CDR3 length is 13 residues. CDR1 and CDR2 (germline): GTSNPN, SVGIG (reference sequence). Deletions cut 6 bases from V and 2 bases from J, with 10 bases between. The CDR3 reads CACEGWTNEKLFF. CDR3 sequence (DNA): TGTGCCTGTGAAGGGTGGACTAATGAAAAACTGTTTTTT.

The chain is built from TRBV7-9 and TRBJ1-1; D is ambiguous. Germline CDR1 reads SEHNR; CDR2 reads FQNEAQ (reference sequence). This CDR3 region has 14 residues. The V gene lost 0 bases and the J gene lost 1 base, with 6 bases spanning the gap. The CDR3 sequence is CASSLARGNTEAFF. CDR3 coding DNA: TGTGCCAGCAGCTTAGCGCGTGGGAACACTGAAGCTTTCTTT.

A remark on this clone: Other nucleotide sequences in the sample specify the same CDR3. The chain has TRBV27 and TRBJ2-5; TRBD2 agrees at 7 bases. Trimming took 0 bases from V and 5 from J; bases not matched to a gene: 0. This CDR3 is built from 13 residues. Germline V CDR1 and CDR2: MNHEY, SMNVEV (reference sequence). The CDR3 sequence is CASSLSGGETQYF. CDR3 sequence (DNA): TGTGCCAGCAGTTTATCGGGGGGGGAGACCCAGTACTTC.

The DNA of the CDR3 is TGTGCCAGCAGCTTCCGGGGGCCCCCTAACACCGGGGAGCTGTTTTTT. Protein: CASSFRGPPNTGELFF. V is TRBV11-2 and J is TRBJ2-2, with D perhaps being TRBD1 or TRBD2 (6 bases each). V lost 3 bases and J lost 2, with 13 bases in between. The germline gives CDR1 SGHAT, CDR2 FQNNGV. CDR3 length equals 16 residues.

The chain couples TRBV5-8 to TRBJ2-5, with 8 positions matching TRBD1. The CDR3 loop spans 16 amino acids. V trimming: 4 bases; J trimming: 7 bases; junction bases outside the gene matches: 15. Looked up from germline, CDR1 is SGHTS and CDR2 is YDEGEE. The CDR3 spells CASSQGSGGPRGTQYF. The DNA for the CDR3 is TGTGCCAGCAGCCAGGGGTCAGGGGGCCCCAGGGGGACCCAGTACTTC.

This clone came up a few times. The chain carries TRBV7-6 and TRBJ2-2; D is unresolved. Trimming stripped 5 bases from V and 1 base from J, with 8 bases between. The germline V gene encodes CDR1 SGHVS and CDR2 FNYEAQ. The CDR3 consists of 14 residues. The CDR3 loop is CASSPLVNTGELFF. For the CDR3, the DNA is TGTGCCAGCAGCCCACTGGTGAACACCGGGGAGCTGTTTTTT. Based on the CDR3 plus reference TRBV7-6 and TRBJ2-2, the full variable domain is GAGVSQSPRYKVTKRGQDVALRCDPISGHVSLYWYRQALGQGPEFLTYFNYEAQQDKSGLPNDRFSAERPEGSISTLTIQRTEQRDSAMYRCASSPLVNTGELFFGEGSRLTVL.

J is TRBJ2-5 and V is TRBV5-1, with 7 bases aligning to TRBD2. Per germline, CDR1 SGHRS and CDR2 YFSETQ. CDR3 length: 16 amino acids. V shed 5 bases, J shed 3 bases, and the junction held 13 bases outside the gene matches. The CDR3 loop reads CASSSDAASGEETQYF. The CDR3 DNA reads TGCGCCAGCAGTTCCGACGCCGCTAGCGGAGAAGAGACCCAGTACTTC.

The CDR3 DNA is TGTGCCATCAGTCGGACAGGGGGCACAGATACGCAGTATTTT. It specifies CAISRTGGTDTQYF. This chain joins TRBV10-3 and TRBJ2-3, with 9 positions matching TRBD1. The length of the CDR3 is 14 residues. Germline V lookup: CDR1 ENHRY, CDR2 SYGVKD. V lost 5 bases, J lost 1 base, and 1 base stayed unmatched.

This chain joins TRBV7-6 and TRBJ2-7; maybe TRBD1 (6 bases). Trimming stripped 0 bases from V and 2 bases from J, with 14 bases between. Germline V CDR1 and CDR2: SGHVS, FNYEAQ. The length of the CDR3 is 16 residues. CDR3 nucleotides: TGTGCCAGCAGCTTAGCGCAGGCAGGGGCGACCTACGAGCAGTACTTC. This sequence encodes CASSLAQAGATYEQYF.

A single count supports this clone. The chain couples TRBV7-8 to TRBJ1-5, with unresolved D. CDR1 and CDR2 from the germline V gene are SGHVS and FQNEAQ. V was shortened by 4 bases and J by 1 base, with 14 bases between the two germline ends. The CDR3 contains 16 residues. CDR3 amino acids: CASSSAVPGSNQPQHF. The CDR3 nucleotides are TGTGCCAGCAGCTCCGCCGTCCCCGGGAGCAATCAGCCCCAGCATTTT.

This clone was detected a few times. The chain carries TRBV7-2 and TRBJ1-2, with TRBD1 as a possible D gene (5 bases). From germline, CDR1 is SGHTA and CDR2 FQGNSA. Trimming removed 10 bases at V and 2 bases at J, with 17 bases between. The CDR3 extends over 14 amino acids. The CDR3 is CAIALTGLNYGYTF. DNA of the CDR3: TGTGCCATCGCCCTAACAGGCTTGAACTATGGCTACACCTTC.

This chain links TRBV7-6 with TRBJ2-1; D possibly corresponds to TRBD2 (5 bases). Trimming removed 4 bases at V and 3 bases at J, with 10 bases between. Germline V gives CDR1 SGHVS, CDR2 FNYEAQ. The CDR3 consists of 14 residues. The CDR3 DNA follows: TGTGCCAGCAGCTCCAAAGCGGACTACAATGAGCAGTTCTTC. The encoded protein is CASSSKADYNEQFF.

This clone was observed a single time. One base away lies a much larger clone, so this may be a sequencing read error. This chain links TRBV7-2 with TRBJ1-1; D unresolved. V lost 3 bases to trimming and J lost 1 base, with 6 bases between them. Per the germline V gene, CDR1 is SGHTA and CDR2 is FQGNSA. The CDR3 extends over 13 amino acids. This CDR3 reads CASSFQENTEAFF. Written as DNA, the CDR3 is TGTGCCAGCAGCTTCCAGGAGAACACTGAAGCTTTCTTT.

Here the CDR3 DNA reads TGCGCCAGCAGCTTGGAAGCTCAGACAGGGGGTACGCAGTATTTT. Protein product: CASSLEAQTGGTQYF. The chain links TRBV5-1 to TRBJ2-3; 9 nucleotides line up with TRBD1. The CDR3 spans 15 residues. CDR1 and CDR2 (germline): SGHRS, YFSETQ. The J segment lost 8 bases and the V segment lost 0 bases, leaving 7 bases of the junction unmatched.

A note on this clone: This same CDR3 is encoded by further DNA sequences in the sample. The rearrangement uses TRBV5-1 and TRBJ2-3, with D possibly matching TRBD1 (6 bases). The CDR3 consists of 14 residues. V lost 0 bases and J 6 bases, leaving 11 bases between the germline ends. Germline V gene data show CDR1 as SGHRS and CDR2 as YFSETQ. As DNA, the CDR3 is TGCGCCAGCAGCTTGGGGACAGAGGGGGATACGCAGTATTTT. Its protein product is CASSLGTEGDTQYF.

The chain carries TRBV29-1 and TRBJ1-2, with a possible D match to TRBD1 (6 bases). V lost 6 bases, J lost 4 bases, and 12 bases lay in between. CDR3 size: 12 residues. Looked up from germline, CDR1 is SQVTM and CDR2 is ANQGSEA. CDR3 in DNA: TGCAGCGTAGTGGGGACACCCTATGGCTACACCTTC. Translation: CSVVGTPYGYTF.